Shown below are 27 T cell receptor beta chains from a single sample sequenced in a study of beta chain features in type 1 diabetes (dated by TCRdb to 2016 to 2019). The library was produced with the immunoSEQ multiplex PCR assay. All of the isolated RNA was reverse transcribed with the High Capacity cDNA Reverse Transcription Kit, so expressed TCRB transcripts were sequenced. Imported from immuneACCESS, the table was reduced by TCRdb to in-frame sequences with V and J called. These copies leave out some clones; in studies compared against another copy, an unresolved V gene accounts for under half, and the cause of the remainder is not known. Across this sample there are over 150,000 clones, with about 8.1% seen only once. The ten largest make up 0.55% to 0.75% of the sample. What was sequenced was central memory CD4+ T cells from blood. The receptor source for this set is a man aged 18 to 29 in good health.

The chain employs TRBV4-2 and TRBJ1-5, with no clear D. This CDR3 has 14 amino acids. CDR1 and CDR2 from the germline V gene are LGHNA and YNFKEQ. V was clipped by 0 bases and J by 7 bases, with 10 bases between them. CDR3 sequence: CASSQDGDWQPQHF. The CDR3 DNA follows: TGTGCCAGCAGCCAAGATGGAGATTGGCAGCCCCAGCATTTT.

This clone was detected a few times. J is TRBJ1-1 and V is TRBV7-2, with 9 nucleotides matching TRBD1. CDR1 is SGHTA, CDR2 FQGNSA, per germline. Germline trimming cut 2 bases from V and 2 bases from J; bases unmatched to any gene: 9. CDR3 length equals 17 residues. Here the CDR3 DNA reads TGTGCCAGCAGCTTAAGAGGTGGGGACAGGGCTAACACTGAAGCTTTCTTT. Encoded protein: CASSLRGGDRANTEAFF.

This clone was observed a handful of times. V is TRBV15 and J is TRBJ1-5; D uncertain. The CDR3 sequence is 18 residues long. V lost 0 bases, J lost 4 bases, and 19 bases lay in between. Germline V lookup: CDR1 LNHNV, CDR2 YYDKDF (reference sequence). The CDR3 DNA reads TGTGCCACCAGCAGAGATTTAAACAAGAAAAGCGCAAATCAGCCCCAGCATTTT. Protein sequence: CATSRDLNKKSANQPQHF.

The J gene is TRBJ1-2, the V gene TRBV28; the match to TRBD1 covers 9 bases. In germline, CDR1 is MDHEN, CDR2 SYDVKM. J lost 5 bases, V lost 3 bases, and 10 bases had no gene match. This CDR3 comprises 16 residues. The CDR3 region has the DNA TGTGCCAGCAGTTTGGGACAGGGCCCATCTGAATATGGCTACACCTTC. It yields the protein CASSLGQGPSEYGYTF.

This chain's CDR3 is CASFQGASREQYF. In DNA, the CDR3 is TGTGCCAGCTTCCAGGGGGCTTCCCGCGAGCAGTACTTC. This rearrangement joins TRBV28 to TRBJ2-7; 8 bases align to TRBD1. With V trimmed by 8 bases and J by 6 bases, 9 bases remained unmatched. The CDR3 contains 13 residues. Germline values: CDR1 MDHEN, CDR2 SYDVKM.

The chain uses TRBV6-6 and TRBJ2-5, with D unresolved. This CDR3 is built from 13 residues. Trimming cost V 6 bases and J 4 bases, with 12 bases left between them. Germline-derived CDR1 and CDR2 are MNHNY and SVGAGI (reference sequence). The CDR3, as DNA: TGTGCCAGCAGCCCCCCCCCGGGAGAGACCCAGTACTTC. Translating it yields CASSPPPGETQYF.

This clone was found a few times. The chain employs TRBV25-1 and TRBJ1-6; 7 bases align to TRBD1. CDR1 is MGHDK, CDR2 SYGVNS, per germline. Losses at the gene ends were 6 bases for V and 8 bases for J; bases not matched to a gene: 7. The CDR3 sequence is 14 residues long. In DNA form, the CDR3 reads TGTGCCAGCAGCCCAGGACAGGACGATTCACCCCTCCACTTT. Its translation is CASSPGQDDSPLHF.

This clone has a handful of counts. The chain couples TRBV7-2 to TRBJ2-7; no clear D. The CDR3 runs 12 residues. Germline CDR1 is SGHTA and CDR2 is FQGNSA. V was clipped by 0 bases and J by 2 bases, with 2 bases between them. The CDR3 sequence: CASSLAAYEQYF. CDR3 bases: TGTGCCAGCAGCTTAGCCGCCTACGAGCAGTACTTC.

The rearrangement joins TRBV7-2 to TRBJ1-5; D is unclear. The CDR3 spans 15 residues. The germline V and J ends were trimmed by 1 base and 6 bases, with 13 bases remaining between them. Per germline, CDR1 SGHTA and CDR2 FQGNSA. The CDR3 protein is CASSLGSDRGQPQHF. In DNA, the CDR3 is TGTGCCAGCAGCTTAGGGTCGGACCGGGGTCAGCCCCAGCATTTT. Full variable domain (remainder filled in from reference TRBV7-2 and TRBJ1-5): GAGVSQSPSNKVTEKGKDVELRCDPISGHTALYWYRQSLGQGLEFLIYFQGNSAPDKSGLPSDRFSAERTGGSVSTLTIQRTQQEDSAVYLCASSLGSDRGQPQHFGDGTRLSIL.

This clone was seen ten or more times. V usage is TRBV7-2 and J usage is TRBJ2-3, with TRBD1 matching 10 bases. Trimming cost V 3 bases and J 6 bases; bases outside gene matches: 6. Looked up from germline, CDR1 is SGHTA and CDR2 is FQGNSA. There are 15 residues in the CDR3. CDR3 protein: CASSLMGTGADTQYF. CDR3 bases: TGTGCCAGCAGCTTGATGGGGACAGGGGCCGATACGCAGTATTTT.

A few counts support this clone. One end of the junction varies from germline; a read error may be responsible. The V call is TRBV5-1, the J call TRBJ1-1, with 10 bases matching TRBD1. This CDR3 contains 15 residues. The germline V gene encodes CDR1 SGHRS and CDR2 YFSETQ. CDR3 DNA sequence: TGCGCCAGCAGCTTGCGGACAGGGGGGAACGCTGAAGCTTTCTTT. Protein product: CASSLRTGGNAEAFF.

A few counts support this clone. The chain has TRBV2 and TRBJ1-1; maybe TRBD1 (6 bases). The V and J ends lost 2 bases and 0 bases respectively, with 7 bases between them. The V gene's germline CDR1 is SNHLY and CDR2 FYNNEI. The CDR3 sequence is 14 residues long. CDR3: CASSEQGMNTEAFF. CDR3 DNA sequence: TGTGCCAGCAGTGAACAGGGGATGAACACTGAAGCTTTCTTT.

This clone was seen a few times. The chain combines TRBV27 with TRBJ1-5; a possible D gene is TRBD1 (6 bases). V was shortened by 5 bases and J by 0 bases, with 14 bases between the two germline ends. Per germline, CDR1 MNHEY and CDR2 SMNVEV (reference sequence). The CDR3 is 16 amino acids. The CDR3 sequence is CASSPWTANSNQPQHF. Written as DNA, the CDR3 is TGTGCCAGCAGTCCGTGGACAGCGAATAGCAATCAGCCCCAGCATTTT.

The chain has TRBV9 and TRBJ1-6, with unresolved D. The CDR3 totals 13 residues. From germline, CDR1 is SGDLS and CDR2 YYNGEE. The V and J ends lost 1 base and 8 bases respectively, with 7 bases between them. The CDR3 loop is CASSVNRDSPLHF. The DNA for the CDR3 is TGTGCCAGCAGCGTAAATAGAGATTCACCCCTCCACTTT.

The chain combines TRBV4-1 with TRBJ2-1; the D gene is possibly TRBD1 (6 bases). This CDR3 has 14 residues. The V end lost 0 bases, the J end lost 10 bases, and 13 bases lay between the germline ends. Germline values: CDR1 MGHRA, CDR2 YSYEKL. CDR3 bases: TGCGCCAGCAGCCAAGATGGCAGTGGGGGCGAGCAGTTCTTC. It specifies CASSQDGSGGEQFF.

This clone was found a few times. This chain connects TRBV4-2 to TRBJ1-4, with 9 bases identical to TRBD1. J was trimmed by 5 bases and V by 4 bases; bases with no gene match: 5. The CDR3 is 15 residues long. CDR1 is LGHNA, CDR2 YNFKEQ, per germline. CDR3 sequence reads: CASSLGQGMNEKLFF. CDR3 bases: TGTGCCAGCAGCCTAGGACAGGGGATGAATGAAAAACTGTTTTTT.

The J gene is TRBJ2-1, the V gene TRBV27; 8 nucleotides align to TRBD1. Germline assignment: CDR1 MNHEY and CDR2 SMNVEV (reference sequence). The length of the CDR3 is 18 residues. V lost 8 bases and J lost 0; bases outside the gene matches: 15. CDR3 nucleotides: TGTGCCAGCTACGCGGACAGGGCTGGACAACCCTCCTACAATGAGCAGTTCTTC. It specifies CASYADRAGQPSYNEQFF.

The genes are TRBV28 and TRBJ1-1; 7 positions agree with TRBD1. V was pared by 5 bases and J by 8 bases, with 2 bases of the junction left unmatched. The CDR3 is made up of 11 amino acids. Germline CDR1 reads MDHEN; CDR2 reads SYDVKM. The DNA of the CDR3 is TGTGCCAGCAGTCCGGACAGGGAAGCTTTCTTT. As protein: CASSPDREAFF.

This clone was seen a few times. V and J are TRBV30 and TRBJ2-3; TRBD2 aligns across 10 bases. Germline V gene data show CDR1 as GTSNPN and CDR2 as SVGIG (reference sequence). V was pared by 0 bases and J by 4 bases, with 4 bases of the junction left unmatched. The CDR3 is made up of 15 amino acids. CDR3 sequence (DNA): TGTGCCTGGAGTGTACGGCTAGCGGGGGCAGATACGCAGTATTTT. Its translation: CAWSVRLAGADTQYF.

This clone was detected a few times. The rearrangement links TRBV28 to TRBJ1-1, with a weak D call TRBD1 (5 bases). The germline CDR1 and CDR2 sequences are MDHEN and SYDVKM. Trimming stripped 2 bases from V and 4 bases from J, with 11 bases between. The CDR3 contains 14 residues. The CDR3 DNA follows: TGTGCCAGCAGTTTAGGGATCGGGGGCACTGAAGCTTTCTTT. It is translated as CASSLGIGGTEAFF.

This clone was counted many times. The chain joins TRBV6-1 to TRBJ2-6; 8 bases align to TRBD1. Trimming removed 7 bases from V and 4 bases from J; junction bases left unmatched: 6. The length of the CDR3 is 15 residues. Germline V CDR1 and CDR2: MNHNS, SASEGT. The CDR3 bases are TGTGCCAGCACATCGGACAGGGCCGGGGCCAACGTCCTGACTTTC. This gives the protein CASTSDRAGANVLTF.

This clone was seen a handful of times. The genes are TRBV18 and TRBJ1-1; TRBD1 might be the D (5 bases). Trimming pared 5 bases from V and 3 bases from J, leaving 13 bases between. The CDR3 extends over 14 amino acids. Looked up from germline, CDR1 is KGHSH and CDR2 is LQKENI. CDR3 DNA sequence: TGTGCCAGCTCATCGGTACGGGGGGACACTGAAGCTTTCTTT. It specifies CASSSVRGDTEAFF.

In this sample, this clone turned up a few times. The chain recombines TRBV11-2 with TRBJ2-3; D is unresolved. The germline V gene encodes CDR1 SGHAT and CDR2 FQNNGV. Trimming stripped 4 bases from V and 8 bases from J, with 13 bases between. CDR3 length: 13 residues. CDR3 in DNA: TGTGCCAGCAGCTCCGGTAGCCGCGGTACGCAGTATTTT. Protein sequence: CASSSGSRGTQYF. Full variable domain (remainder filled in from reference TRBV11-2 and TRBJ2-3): EAGVAQSPRYKIIEKRQSVAFWCNPISGHATLYWYQQILGQGPKLLIQFQNNGVVDDSQLPKDRFSAERLKGVDSTLKIQPAKLEDSAVYLCASSSGSRGTQYFGPGTRLTVL.

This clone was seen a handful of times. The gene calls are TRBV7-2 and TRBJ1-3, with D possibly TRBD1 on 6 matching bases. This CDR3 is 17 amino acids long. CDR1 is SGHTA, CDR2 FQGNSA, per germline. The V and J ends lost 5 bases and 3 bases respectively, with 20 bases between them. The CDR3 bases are TGTGCCAGCAGCCCGACCATAGGAGGACAGCTTGGAAACACCATATATTTT. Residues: CASSPTIGGQLGNTIYF. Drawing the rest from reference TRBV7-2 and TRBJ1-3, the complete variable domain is GAGVSQSPSNKVTEKGKDVELRCDPISGHTALYWYRQSLGQGLEFLIYFQGNSAPDKSGLPSDRFSAERTGGSVSTLTIQRTQQEDSAVYLCASSPTIGGQLGNTIYFGEGSWLTVV.

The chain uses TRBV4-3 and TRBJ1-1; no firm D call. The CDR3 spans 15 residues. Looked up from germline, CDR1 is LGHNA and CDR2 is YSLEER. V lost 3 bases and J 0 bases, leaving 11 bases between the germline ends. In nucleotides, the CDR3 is TGCGCCAGCAGCCAGGTCCCACAGTTGAACACTGAAGCTTTCTTT. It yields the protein CASSQVPQLNTEAFF.

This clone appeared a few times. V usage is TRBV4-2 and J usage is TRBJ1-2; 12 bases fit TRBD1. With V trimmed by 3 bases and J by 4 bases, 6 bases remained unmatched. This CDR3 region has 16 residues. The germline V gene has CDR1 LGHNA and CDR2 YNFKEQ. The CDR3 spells CASSQGGTGGSYGYTF. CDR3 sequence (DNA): TGTGCCAGCAGCCAGGGGGGGACAGGGGGCTCCTATGGCTACACCTTC.

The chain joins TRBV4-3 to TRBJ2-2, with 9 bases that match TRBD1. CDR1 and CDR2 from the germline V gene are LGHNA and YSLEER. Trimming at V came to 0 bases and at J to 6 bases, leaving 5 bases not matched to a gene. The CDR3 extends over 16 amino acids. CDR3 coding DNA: TGCGCCAGCAGCCAAGATTGGGACAGGGCAGCCGGGGAGCTGTTTTTT. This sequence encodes CASSQDWDRAAGELFF.